The T cell receptor beta chain under discussion was sequenced for a study of cytomegalovirus exposure and HLA in healthy donors. Study context: Earlier findings included 100 million to 130 million unique TCR beta sequences obtained from about 170 million T cells. Study-wide points: In a later analysis, most CMV-associated TCR beta chains appeared HLA-restricted. Certain indistinguishable V segments, among them TRBV6-2 and TRBV6-3, were excluded. It emerged from a later analysis that several of the most significant clusters appeared to be linked to common viral pathogens.

60 Vbeta and 13 Jbeta primers were used in PCR. Here immunoSEQ multiplex PCR was the method, and the copy in TCRdb shows in-frame clones only, minus some. The sample holds roughly 75,000 clones; about 79% are singletons and the top ten take over 15%. The CDR3 has 15 amino acids. Losses at the gene ends were 4 bases for V and 6 bases for J; bases not matched to a gene: 7. The germline V gene has CDR1 SGHRS and CDR2 YFSETQ. In the case of this clone: Its target is unknown.

The sequenced sample consisted of PBMCs. V usage is TRBV5-1 and J usage is TRBJ2-1; 10 bases align to TRBD1. The receptor's source is an older man in good health and CMV-seropositive. CDR3 nucleotides: TGCGCCAGCAGCCACGACAGGGGGCAAAGCAATGAGCAGTTCTTC. It is translated as CASSHDRGQSNEQFF.